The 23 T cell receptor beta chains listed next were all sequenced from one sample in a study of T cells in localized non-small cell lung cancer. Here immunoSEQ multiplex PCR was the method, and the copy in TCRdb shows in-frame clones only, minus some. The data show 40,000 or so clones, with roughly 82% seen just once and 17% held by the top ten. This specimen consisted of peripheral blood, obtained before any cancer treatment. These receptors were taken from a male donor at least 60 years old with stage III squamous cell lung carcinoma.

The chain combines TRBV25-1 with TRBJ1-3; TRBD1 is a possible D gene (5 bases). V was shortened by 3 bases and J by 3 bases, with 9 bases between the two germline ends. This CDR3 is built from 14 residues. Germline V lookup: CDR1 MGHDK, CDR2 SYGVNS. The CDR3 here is CASSDGGYGNTIYF. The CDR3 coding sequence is TGTGCCAGCAGTGACGGGGGTTATGGAAACACCATATATTTT.

In DNA form, the CDR3 reads TGTGCCAGCAGCTTTGACAGCCAAGAGACCCAGTACTTC. It translates to CASSFDSQETQYF. This chain joins TRBV7-2 and TRBJ2-5; a weak D match, TRBD1 (5 bases). The CDR3 sequence is 13 residues long. V lost 3 bases and J 1 base, leaving 6 bases between the germline ends. Germline-derived CDR1 and CDR2 are SGHTA and FQGNSA.

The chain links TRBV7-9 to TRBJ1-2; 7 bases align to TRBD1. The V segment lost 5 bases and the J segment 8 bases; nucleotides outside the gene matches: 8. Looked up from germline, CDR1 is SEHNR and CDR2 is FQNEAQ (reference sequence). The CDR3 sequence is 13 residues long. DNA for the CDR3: TGTGCCAGCAGCGTCACAGGGGAAGGCGGCTACACCTTC. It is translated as CASSVTGEGGYTF.

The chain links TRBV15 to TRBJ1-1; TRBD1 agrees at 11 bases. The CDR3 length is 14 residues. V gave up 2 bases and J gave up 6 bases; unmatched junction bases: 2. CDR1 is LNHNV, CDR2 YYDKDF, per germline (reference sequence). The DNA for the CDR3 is TGTGCCACCAGCAGACGGGGACAGGGGGCTGAAGCTTTCTTT. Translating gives CATSRRGQGAEAFF.

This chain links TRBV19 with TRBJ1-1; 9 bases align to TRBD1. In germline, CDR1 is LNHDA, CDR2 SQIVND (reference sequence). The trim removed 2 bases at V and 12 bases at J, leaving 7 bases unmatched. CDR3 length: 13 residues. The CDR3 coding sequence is TGTGCCAGTAGTATAACAGGGGGCGCCGGTCCTTTCTTT. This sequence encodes CASSITGGAGPFF. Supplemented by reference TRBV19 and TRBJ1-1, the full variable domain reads DGGITQSPKYLFRKEGQNVTLSCEQNLNHDAMYWYRQDPGQGLRLIYYSQIVNDFQKGDIAEGYSVSREKKESFPLTVTSAQKNPTAFYLCASSITGGAGPFFGQGTRLTVV.

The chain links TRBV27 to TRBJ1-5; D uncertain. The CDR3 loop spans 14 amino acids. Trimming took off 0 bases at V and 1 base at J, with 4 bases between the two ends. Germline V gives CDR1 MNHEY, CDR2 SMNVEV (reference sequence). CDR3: CASSLSQSNQPQHF. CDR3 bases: TGTGCCAGCAGTTTATCACAGAGCAATCAGCCCCAGCATTTT.

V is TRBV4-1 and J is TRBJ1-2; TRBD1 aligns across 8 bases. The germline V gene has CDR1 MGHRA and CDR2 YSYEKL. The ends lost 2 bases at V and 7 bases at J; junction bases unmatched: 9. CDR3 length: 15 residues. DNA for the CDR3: TGCGCCAGCAGCCAAAGCGGACAGGGCTATGGTGGCTACACCTTC. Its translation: CASSQSGQGYGGYTF.

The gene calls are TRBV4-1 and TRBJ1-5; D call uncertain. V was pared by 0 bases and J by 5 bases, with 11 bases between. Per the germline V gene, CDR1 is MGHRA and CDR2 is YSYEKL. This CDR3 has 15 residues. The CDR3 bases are TGCGCCAGCAGCCAAGAAGCGGAGGGAGATCAGCCCCAGCATTTT. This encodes CASSQEAEGDQPQHF.

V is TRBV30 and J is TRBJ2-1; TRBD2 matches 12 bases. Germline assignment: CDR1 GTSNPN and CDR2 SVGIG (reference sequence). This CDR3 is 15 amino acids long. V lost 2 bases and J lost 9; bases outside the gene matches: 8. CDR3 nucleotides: TGTGCCTGGAGTCCCACGGGACTAGCGGGCCCTGAGCAGTTCTTC. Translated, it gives CAWSPTGLAGPEQFF.

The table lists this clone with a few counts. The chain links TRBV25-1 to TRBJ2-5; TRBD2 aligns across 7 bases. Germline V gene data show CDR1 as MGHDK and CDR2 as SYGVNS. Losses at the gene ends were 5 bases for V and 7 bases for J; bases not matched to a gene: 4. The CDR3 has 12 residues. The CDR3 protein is CASSTGRGTQYF. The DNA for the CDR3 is TGTGCCAGCAGTACGGGGAGGGGGACCCAGTACTTC.

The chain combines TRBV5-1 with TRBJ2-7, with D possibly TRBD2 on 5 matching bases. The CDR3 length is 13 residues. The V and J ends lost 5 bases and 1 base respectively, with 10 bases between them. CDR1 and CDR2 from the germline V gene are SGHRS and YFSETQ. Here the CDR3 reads CASRAESSYEQYF. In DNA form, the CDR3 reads TGCGCCAGCAGAGCGGAGAGTTCCTACGAGCAGTACTTC.

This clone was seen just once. The CDR3 protein is CASSMSASYEKLFF. CDR3 nucleotide sequence: TGTGCCAGTAGTATGAGCGCTAGCTATGAAAAACTGTTTTTT. The V call is TRBV19, the J call TRBJ1-4; no definite D call. The germline V gene has CDR1 LNHDA and CDR2 SQIVND (reference sequence). The CDR3 contains 14 residues. V lost 3 bases to trimming and J lost 6 bases, with 11 bases between them.

The CDR3 sequence is CASSSGLAGGRQFF. The CDR3 DNA reads as TGTGCCAGCAGCTCAGGACTAGCGGGAGGGCGGCAGTTCTTC. The chain uses TRBV7-8 and TRBJ2-1, with 15 positions matching TRBD2. Per the germline V gene, CDR1 is SGHVS and CDR2 is FQNEAQ. The CDR3 length is 14 residues. The J segment lost 12 bases and the V segment lost 4 bases, leaving 4 bases of the junction unmatched. The whole variable domain, remainder taken from reference TRBV7-8 and TRBJ2-1, is GAGVSQSPRYKVAKRGQDVALRCDPISGHVSLFWYQQALGQGPEFLTYFQNEAQLDKSGLPSDRFFAERPEGSVSTLKIQRTQQEDSAVYLCASSSGLAGGRQFFGPGTRLTVL.

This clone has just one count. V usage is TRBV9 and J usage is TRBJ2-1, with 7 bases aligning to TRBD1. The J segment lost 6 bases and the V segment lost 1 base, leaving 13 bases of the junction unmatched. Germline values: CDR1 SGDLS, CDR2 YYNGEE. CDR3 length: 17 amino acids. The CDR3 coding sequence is TGTGCCAGCAGCGTACATGGTGGGGACAGCCTTTTCAATGAGCAGTTCTTC. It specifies CASSVHGGDSLFNEQFF.

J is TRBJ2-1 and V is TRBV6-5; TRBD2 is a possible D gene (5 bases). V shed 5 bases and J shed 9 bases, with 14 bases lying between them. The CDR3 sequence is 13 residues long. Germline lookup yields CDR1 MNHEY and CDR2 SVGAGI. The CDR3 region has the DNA TGTGCCAGCAGTGCATTGGGGAGAAGTGAGCAGTTCTTC. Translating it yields CASSALGRSEQFF.

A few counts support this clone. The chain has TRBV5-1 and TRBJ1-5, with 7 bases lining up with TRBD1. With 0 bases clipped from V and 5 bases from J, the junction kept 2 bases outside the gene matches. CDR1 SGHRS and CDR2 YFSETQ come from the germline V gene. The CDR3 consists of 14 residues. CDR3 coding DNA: TGCGCCAGCAGCTTGGGGCAGGGGGATCAGCCCCAGCATTTT. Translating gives CASSLGQGDQPQHF.

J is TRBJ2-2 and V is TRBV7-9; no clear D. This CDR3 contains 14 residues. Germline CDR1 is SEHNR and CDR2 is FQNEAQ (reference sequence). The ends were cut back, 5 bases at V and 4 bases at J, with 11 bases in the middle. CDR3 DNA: TGTGCCAGCAGCCCTTTCTCAGGCACCGGGGAGCTGTTTTTT. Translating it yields CASSPFSGTGELFF.

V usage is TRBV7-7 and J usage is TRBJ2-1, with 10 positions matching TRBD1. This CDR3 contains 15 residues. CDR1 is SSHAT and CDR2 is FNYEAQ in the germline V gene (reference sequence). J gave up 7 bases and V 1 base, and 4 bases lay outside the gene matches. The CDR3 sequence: CASSLGQGAGNEQFF. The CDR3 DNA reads TGTGCCAGCAGCTTAGGACAGGGGGCTGGGAATGAGCAGTTCTTC.

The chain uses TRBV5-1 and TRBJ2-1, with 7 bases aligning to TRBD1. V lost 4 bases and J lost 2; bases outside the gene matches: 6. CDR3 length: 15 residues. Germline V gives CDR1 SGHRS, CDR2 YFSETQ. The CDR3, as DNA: TGCGCCAGCAGCGACAGGGAAAGGACCTACAATGAGCAGTTCTTC. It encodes CASSDRERTYNEQFF. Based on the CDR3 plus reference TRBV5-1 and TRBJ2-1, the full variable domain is KAGVTQTPRYLIKTRGQQVTLSCSPISGHRSVSWYQQTPGQGLQFLFEYFSETQRNKGNFPGRFSGRQFSNSRSEMNVSTLELGDSALYLCASSDRERTYNEQFFGPGTRLTVL.

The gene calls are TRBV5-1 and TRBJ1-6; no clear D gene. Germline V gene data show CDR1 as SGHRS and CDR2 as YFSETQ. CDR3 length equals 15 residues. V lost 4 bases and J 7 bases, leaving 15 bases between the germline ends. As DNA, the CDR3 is TGCGCCAGCAGCATAGAGTCCCCTCGAAATTCACCCCTCCACTTT. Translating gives CASSIESPRNSPLHF.

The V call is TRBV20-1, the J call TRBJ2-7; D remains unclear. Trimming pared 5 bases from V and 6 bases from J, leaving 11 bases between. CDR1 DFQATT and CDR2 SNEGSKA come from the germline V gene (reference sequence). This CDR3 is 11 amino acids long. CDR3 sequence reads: CSARINAEQYF. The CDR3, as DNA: TGCAGTGCTCGAATAAATGCCGAGCAGTACTTC.

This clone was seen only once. CDR3 DNA: TGTGCCAGTGGGGGAGACGGTTCTAACTATGGCTACACCTTC. This encodes CASGGDGSNYGYTF. The chain couples TRBV2 to TRBJ1-2, with a weak D call TRBD1 (5 bases). In germline, CDR1 is SNHLY, CDR2 FYNNEI. Trimming stripped 9 bases from V and 0 bases from J, with 14 bases between. The CDR3 loop spans 14 amino acids.

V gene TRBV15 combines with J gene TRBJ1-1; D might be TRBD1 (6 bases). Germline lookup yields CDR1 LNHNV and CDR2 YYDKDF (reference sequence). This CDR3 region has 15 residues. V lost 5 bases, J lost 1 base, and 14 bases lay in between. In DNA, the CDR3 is TGTGCCACCAGCCCTGGGGGCAGACGGAACACTGAAGCTTTCTTT. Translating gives CATSPGGRRNTEAFF.